The 10 T cell receptor beta chains listed next were all sequenced from one sample in a study of Ad26.COV2.S vaccination and SARS-CoV-2 variants. Sample treatment: around 19 received Ad26.COV2.S at low or high dose, single or two shots; several received placebo; per-sample allocation not given. Day 63 following the first vaccine or placebo injection was when the samples were taken. Sequencing used immunoSEQ multiplex PCR; TCRdb keeps in-frame clones, though not all of them. Here the sample spans 250,000 to 300,000 clones, around 87% being singletons. The sample was peripheral blood, taken in a trial of Ad26.COV2.S vaccine versus placebo. The receptor source for this set is a person between 18 and 60 years old who received the Ad26.COV2.S COVID-19 vaccine or a placebo.

The CDR3 here is CASSPRSGGFHEQFF. The DNA of the CDR3 is TGCGCCAGCAGCCCCCGGTCAGGGGGCTTCCATGAGCAGTTCTTC. This chain uses TRBV5-1 with TRBJ2-1; 8 nucleotides match TRBD1. Germline trimming cut 4 bases from V and 8 bases from J; bases unmatched to any gene: 11. This CDR3 has 15 amino acids. Germline lookup yields CDR1 SGHRS and CDR2 YFSETQ.

The table lists this clone with a count of one. J is TRBJ1-2 and V is TRBV6-2 or TRBV6-3; TRBD1 matches 7 bases. CDR3 length: 13 residues. Germline values: CDR1 MNHEY, CDR2 SVGEGT. The trim removed 5 bases at V and 5 bases at J, leaving 5 bases unmatched. This CDR3 is CASSNGQVYGYTF. DNA of the CDR3: TGTGCCAGCAGTAACGGACAGGTTTATGGCTACACCTTC.

The CDR3 DNA sequence: TGTGCCAGCAGTGAAATTGGAGCGGGGGGGCGGAGTACGCAGTATTTT. Protein: CASSEIGAGGRSTQYF. This rearrangement joins TRBV6-1 to TRBJ2-3; 10 bases line up with TRBD2. This CDR3 is built from 16 residues. Germline V CDR1 and CDR2: MNHNS, SASEGT. J gave up 8 bases and V 2 bases, and 10 bases lay outside the gene matches.

The CDR3 nucleotides are TGCAGCGTTGCAGGGAAGTATGGCTACACCTTC. The encoded protein is CSVAGKYGYTF. The rearrangement links TRBV29-1 to TRBJ1-2; D possibly corresponds to TRBD1 (5 bases). The germline gives CDR1 SQVTM, CDR2 ANQGSEA. The CDR3 runs 11 residues. The germline V and J ends were trimmed by 4 bases and 5 bases, with 8 bases remaining between them.

The V call is TRBV11-3, the J call TRBJ2-1; 10 nucleotides line up with TRBD1. The V and J ends lost 4 bases and 2 bases, in that order; junction bases with no gene match: 5. This CDR3 comprises 16 residues. Germline V gene data show CDR1 as SGHNT and CDR2 as YENEEA. CDR3 in amino acids: CASSSGQGYAYNEQFF. The CDR3 region has the DNA TGTGCCAGCAGCTCGGGACAGGGGTATGCCTACAATGAGCAGTTCTTC.

This rearrangement joins TRBV5-1 to TRBJ2-1; D unclear. The CDR3 totals 13 residues. Germline assignment: CDR1 SGHRS and CDR2 YFSETQ. V lost 6 bases and J 0 bases, leaving 7 bases between the germline ends. CDR3 in amino acids: CASTDDSYNEQFF. The CDR3, as DNA: TGCGCCAGCACGGACGACTCCTACAATGAGCAGTTCTTC.

The chain carries TRBV2 and TRBJ2-1; D is ambiguous. Trimming shortened V by 6 bases and J by 4 bases, and 7 bases separated the two germline ends. The CDR3 has 12 residues. Germline CDR1 and CDR2: SNHLY and FYNNEI. CDR3 loop: CASRDGYNEQFF. CDR3 in DNA: TGTGCCAGCAGGGATGGATACAATGAGCAGTTCTTC.

The chain joins TRBV10-2 to TRBJ2-5, with D perhaps TRBD2 (9 bases). CDR3 size: 13 residues. Trimming removed 6 bases from V and 7 bases from J, with 15 bases in between. Germline V lookup: CDR1 WSHSY, CDR2 SAAADI. The CDR3 loop is CASSSSGTGTQYF. The DNA of the CDR3 is TGCGCCAGCAGCTCTAGCGGGACAGGGACCCAGTACTTC.

V and J are TRBV2 and TRBJ2-7; 8 nucleotides match TRBD2. Trimming cost V 6 bases and J 4 bases; bases outside gene matches: 8. The CDR3 covers 14 residues. Germline lookup yields CDR1 SNHLY and CDR2 FYNNEI. The CDR3 loop reads CASRMPGRAYEQYF. The CDR3 DNA is TGTGCCAGCAGGATGCCCGGGAGGGCGTACGAGCAGTACTTC.

This sequence joins TRBV6-1 and TRBJ2-2; D call uncertain. The CDR3 is 14 amino acids. Germline CDR1 is MNHNS and CDR2 is SASEGT. V gave up 1 base and J gave up 3 bases, with 6 bases separating them. CDR3 protein: CASSEGRYTGELFF. CDR3 bases: TGTGCCAGCAGTGAAGGACGGTACACCGGGGAGCTGTTTTTT.